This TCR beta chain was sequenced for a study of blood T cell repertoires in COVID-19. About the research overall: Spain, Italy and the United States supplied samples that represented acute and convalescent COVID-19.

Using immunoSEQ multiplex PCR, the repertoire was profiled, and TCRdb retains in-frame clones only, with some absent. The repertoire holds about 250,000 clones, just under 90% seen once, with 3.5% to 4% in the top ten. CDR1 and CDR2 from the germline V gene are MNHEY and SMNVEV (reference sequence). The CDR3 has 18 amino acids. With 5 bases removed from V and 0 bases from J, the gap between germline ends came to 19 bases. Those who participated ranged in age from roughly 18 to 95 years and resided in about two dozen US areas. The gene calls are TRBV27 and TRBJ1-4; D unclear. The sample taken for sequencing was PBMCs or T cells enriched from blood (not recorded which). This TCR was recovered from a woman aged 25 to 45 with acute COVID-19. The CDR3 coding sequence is TGTGCCAGCAGTCAGCGGACCTTCTCTTACGCAACTAATGAAAAACTGTTTTTT. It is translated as CASSQRTFSYATNEKLFF.